This passage covers 17 T cell receptor beta chains from one sample sequenced in a study of naive and memory T cell subsets. The study's findings and limits: A few larger clonotypes appeared in naive repertoires, especially CD8, possibly memory cells re-expressing CD45RA.

For these receptors, no antigen is known. Two oligonucleotides, mixed equimolar, formed the beta constant-region primer covering TRBC1 and TRBC2. Nested alpha and beta constant-region primers with the SP2 primer drove four PCR rounds on ligated cDNA. TCRdb re-analysed the UMI-ligation and nested PCR reads in MiXCR, keeping a single row per CDR3 protein. The data contain over 130,000 distinct CDR3 sequences, 15% to 25% of them singletons. Sequenced material: naive CD8+ T cells from blood. The origin of the receptors is a human donor in good health.

The gene calls are TRBV12-3 or TRBV12-4 and TRBJ1-6; D is perhaps TRBD1 (5 bases). Trimming removed 8 bases at V and 8 bases at J, with 16 bases between. The CDR3 has 14 amino acids. The CDR3 DNA follows: TGTGCCAGCTCCCAAACCGGGGGTGATTCACCCCTCCACTTT. Protein sequence: CASSQTGGDSPLHF.

This clonotype was observed a single time. The chain uses TRBV9 and TRBJ1-2, with 8 bases matching TRBD1. CDR1 and CDR2 (germline): SGDLS, YYNGEE. The CDR3 consists of 17 residues. The trim removed 0 bases at V and 1 base at J, leaving 8 bases unmatched. The CDR3 DNA reads TGTGCCAGCAGCGTAGAGGGGACAGGTCGCTTTAACTATGGCTACACCTTC. Encoded protein: CASSVEGTGRFNYGYTF.

This clonotype was seen repeatedly, ten times or more. This chain links TRBV21-1 with TRBJ1-5. TRBV21-1 is labeled a pseudogene. This CDR3 comprises 10 residues. For the CDR3, the DNA is TGTGCCTACCACACCATGCCCCAGCATTTT. This encodes CAYHTMPQHF.

The CDR3 DNA sequence: TGTGCCAGCAGCTTCGGGACAGGGGGGGCGAATGAGCAGTTCTTC. This encodes CASSFGTGGANEQFF. J is TRBJ2-1 and V is TRBV7-6, with TRBD1 identical over 11 bases. Germline loops: CDR1 SGHVS, CDR2 FNYEAQ. With 3 bases clipped from V and 7 bases from J, the junction kept 5 bases outside the gene matches. The CDR3 runs 15 residues.

This clonotype has a handful of counts. This sequence joins TRBV7-6 and TRBJ2-7; D is uncertain. Germline V lookup: CDR1 SGHVS, CDR2 FNYEAQ. CDR3 length equals 15 residues. Trimming left V 1 base short and J 3 bases short, with 13 bases between. As DNA, the CDR3 is TGTGCCAGCAGCTTAGAGTTAGGGTCGGACTACGAGCAGTACTTC. This codes for CASSLELGSDYEQYF. Variable domain in full (rest from reference TRBV7-6 and TRBJ2-7): GAGVSQSPRYKVTKRGQDVALRCDPISGHVSLYWYRQALGQGPEFLTYFNYEAQQDKSGLPNDRFSAERPEGSISTLTIQRTEQRDSAMYRCASSLELGSDYEQYFGPGTRLTVT.

The J gene is TRBJ2-7, the V gene TRBV7-9; perhaps TRBD2 as D (6 bases). Germline loops: CDR1 SEHNR, CDR2 FQNEAQ (reference sequence). The CDR3 spans 14 residues. V was pared by 1 base and J by 3 bases, with 10 bases between. Here the CDR3 reads CASSLGGGVYEQYF. CDR3 sequence (DNA): TGTGCCAGCAGCTTAGGGGGAGGAGTCTACGAGCAGTACTTC.

The chain is built from TRBV4-1 and TRBJ2-5; 9 nucleotides line up with TRBD1. CDR1 and CDR2 (germline): MGHRA, YSYEKL. The CDR3 length is 16 residues. V lost 0 bases and J lost 4; bases outside the gene matches: 6. CDR3 nucleotides: TGCGCCAGCAGCCAAGACTCGGACAGGGGAGCAGAGACCCAGTACTTC. Translating gives CASSQDSDRGAETQYF.

In this sample, this clonotype turned up a few times. V gene TRBV5-1 combines with J gene TRBJ2-4; TRBD2 matches at 9 bases. The V and J ends lost 3 bases and 3 bases, in that order; junction bases with no gene match: 10. Germline CDR1 is SGHRS and CDR2 is YFSETQ. The CDR3 length is 17 residues. The CDR3 reads CASSSGEAGGYKNIQYF. As DNA, the CDR3 is TGCGCCAGCAGCTCGGGCGAAGCGGGGGGATACAAAAACATTCAGTACTTC.

The genes are TRBV20-1 and TRBJ2-3; D remains unclear. This CDR3 contains 10 residues. The V and J ends lost 6 bases and 3 bases respectively, with 4 bases between them. Germline loops: CDR1 DFQATT, CDR2 SNEGSKA (reference sequence). The CDR3 coding sequence is TGCAGTGCCCCGACAGATACGCAGTATTTT. Its translation is CSAPTDTQYF.

A few counts support this clonotype. This chain links TRBV3-1 with TRBJ2-1; TRBD2 matches at 7 bases. The CDR3 totals 16 residues. Germline V gives CDR1 LGHDT, CDR2 YNNKEL (reference sequence). V lost 1 base and J lost 5; bases outside the gene matches: 8. CDR3 loop: CASSQVGSSGNNEQFF. The CDR3 bases are TGTGCCAGCAGCCAAGTTGGTTCTAGCGGAAACAATGAGCAGTTCTTC.

This clonotype has a handful of counts. The chain employs TRBV27 and TRBJ2-3, with 7 positions matching TRBD2. V lost 3 bases, J lost 4 bases, and 10 bases stayed unmatched. This CDR3 contains 16 residues. Looked up from germline, CDR1 is MNHEY and CDR2 is SMNVEV (reference sequence). The CDR3 bases are TGTGCCAGCAGTTTCTTATCTGGGGGGGGGGCAGATACGCAGTATTTT. Protein: CASSFLSGGGADTQYF.

This clonotype was seen repeatedly, ten times or more. The chain couples TRBV27 to TRBJ2-1, with D uncertain. The germline CDR1 and CDR2 sequences are MNHEY and SMNVEV (reference sequence). The CDR3 contains 11 residues. Trimming cost V 5 bases and J 7 bases, with 6 bases left between them. CDR3 sequence: CASSTLNEQFF. CDR3 sequence (DNA): TGTGCCAGCAGTACCCTTAATGAGCAGTTCTTC.

J is TRBJ2-7 and V is TRBV6-5; 10 nucleotides line up with TRBD1. Trimming removed 6 bases from V and 3 bases from J; junction bases left unmatched: 8. The CDR3 consists of 15 residues. CDR1 and CDR2 (germline): MNHEY, SVGAGI. CDR3 nucleotides: TGTGCCAGCAGCCCCGGTTGGACAGGGGGCTACGAGCAGTACTTC. Encoded protein: CASSPGWTGGYEQYF.

V is TRBV29-1 and J is TRBJ2-1; 8 bases align to TRBD2. V was clipped by 6 bases and J by 8 bases; unmatched bases: 15. The CDR3 covers 15 residues. The germline gives CDR1 SQVTM, CDR2 ANQGSEA. As DNA, the CDR3 is TGCAGCGTCAACGTTGTGGGACTAGAAATTTATGAGCAGTTCTTC. It yields the protein CSVNVVGLEIYEQFF.

The chain couples TRBV10-1 to TRBJ2-5; no definite D call. This CDR3 comprises 12 residues. Per germline, CDR1 WNHNN and CDR2 SYGVQD (reference sequence). V lost 4 bases to trimming and J lost 3 bases, with 6 bases between them. In DNA, the CDR3 is TGCGCCAGCAGTGTCGCAGAAGAGACCCAGTACTTC. This codes for CASSVAEETQYF.

This clonotype was recorded a few times. V usage is TRBV29-1 and J usage is TRBJ1-5; unclear D gene. Deletions cut 6 bases from V and 1 base from J, with 25 bases between. This CDR3 contains 18 residues. Per the germline V gene, CDR1 is SQVTM and CDR2 is ANQGSEA. Here the CDR3 DNA reads TGCAGCGTCCACGGACTCCAAAGCCAAGTCGAGAGCAATCAGCCCCAGCATTTT. Protein sequence: CSVHGLQSQVESNQPQHF.

The rearrangement links TRBV6-2 or TRBV6-3 to TRBJ2-7; D might be TRBD1 (6 bases). Trimming left V 2 bases short and J 4 bases short, with 12 bases between. CDR1 is MNHEY, CDR2 SVGEGT, per germline. The CDR3 spans 14 residues. In DNA, the CDR3 is TGTGCCAGCAGTTACGACAGGTCGAAGTACGAGCAGTACTTC. Translated, it gives CASSYDRSKYEQYF.